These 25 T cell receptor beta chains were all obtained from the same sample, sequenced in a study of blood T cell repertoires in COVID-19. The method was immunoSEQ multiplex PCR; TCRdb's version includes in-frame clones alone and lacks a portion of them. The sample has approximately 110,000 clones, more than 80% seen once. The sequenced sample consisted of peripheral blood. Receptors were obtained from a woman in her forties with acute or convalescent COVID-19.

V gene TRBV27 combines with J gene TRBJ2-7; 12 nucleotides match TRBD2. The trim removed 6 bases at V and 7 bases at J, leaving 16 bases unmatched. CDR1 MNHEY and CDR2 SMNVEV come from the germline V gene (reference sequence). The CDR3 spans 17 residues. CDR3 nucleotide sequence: TGTGCCAGCAGCCCTAACCTCTCTAGCGGGGGGGTGGGAGAGCAGTACTTC. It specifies CASSPNLSSGGVGEQYF.

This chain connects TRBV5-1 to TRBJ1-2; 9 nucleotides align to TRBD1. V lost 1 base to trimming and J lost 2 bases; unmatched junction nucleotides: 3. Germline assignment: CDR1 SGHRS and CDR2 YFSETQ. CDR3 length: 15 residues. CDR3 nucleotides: TGCGCCAGCAGCTTGATGGGACAGGGCAACTATGGCTACACCTTC. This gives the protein CASSLMGQGNYGYTF.

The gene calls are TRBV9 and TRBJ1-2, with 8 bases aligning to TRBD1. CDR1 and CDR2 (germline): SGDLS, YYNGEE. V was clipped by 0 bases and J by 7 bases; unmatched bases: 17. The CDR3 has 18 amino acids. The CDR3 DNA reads TGTGCCAGCAGCGTAGATCTTGATGGGCAGGGGGCAGTAGGTGGCTACACCTTC. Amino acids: CASSVDLDGQGAVGGYTF.

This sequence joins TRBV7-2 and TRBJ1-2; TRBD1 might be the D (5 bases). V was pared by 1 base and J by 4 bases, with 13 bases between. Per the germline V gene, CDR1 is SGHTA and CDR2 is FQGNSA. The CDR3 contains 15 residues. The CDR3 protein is CASSLVFQGAYGYTF. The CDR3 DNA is TGTGCCAGCAGCTTAGTATTCCAGGGCGCCTATGGCTACACCTTC.

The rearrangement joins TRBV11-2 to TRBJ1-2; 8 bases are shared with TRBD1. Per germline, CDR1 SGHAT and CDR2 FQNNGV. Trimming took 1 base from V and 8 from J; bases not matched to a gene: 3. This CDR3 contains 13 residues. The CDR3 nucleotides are TGTGCCAGCAGCTTAGCCTGGACAGGGGGCTACACCTTC. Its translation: CASSLAWTGGYTF.

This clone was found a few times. CDR3 nucleotides: TGCGCCAGCAGCATCTATTCTGGAAACACCATATATTTT. Translated, it gives CASSIYSGNTIYF. The chain couples TRBV5-1 to TRBJ1-3; the D is unclear. Trimming stripped 4 bases from V and 1 base from J, with 6 bases between. The CDR3 totals 13 residues. CDR1 and CDR2 (germline): SGHRS, YFSETQ.

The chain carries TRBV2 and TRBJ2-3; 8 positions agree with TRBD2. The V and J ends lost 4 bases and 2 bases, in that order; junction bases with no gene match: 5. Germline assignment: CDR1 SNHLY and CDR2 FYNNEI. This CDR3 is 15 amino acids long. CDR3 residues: CASSGSGGPTDTQYF. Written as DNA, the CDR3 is TGTGCCAGCAGTGGAAGCGGGGGCCCCACAGATACGCAGTATTTT.

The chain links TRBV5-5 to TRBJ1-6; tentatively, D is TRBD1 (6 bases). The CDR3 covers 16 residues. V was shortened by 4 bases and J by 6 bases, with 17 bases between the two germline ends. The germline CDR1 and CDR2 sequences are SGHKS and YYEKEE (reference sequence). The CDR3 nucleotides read TGTGCCAGCAGCGCGGGTGGGGGGGCGCTTAATTCACCCCTCCACTTT. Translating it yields CASSAGGGALNSPLHF.

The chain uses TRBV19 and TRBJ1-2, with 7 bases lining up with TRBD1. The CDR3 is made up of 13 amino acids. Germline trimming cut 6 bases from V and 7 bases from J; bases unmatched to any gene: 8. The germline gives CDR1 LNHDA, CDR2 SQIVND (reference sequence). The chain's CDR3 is CASSRQGSSGYTF. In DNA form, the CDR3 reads TGTGCCAGTAGCCGACAGGGCTCAAGTGGCTACACCTTC.

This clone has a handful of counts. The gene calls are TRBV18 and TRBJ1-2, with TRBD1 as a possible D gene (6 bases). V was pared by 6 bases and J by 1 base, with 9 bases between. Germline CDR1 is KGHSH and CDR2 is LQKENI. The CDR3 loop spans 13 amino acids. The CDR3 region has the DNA TGTGCCAGCTCTGAGGACAGTAACTATGGCTACACCTTC. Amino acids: CASSEDSNYGYTF.

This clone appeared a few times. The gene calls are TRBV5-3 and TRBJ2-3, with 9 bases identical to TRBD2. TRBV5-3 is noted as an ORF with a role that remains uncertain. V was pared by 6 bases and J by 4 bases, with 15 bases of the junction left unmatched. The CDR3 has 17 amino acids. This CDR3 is CARTLLGSSGGPDTQYF. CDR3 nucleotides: TGTGCCAGAACCCTACTAGGGTCGAGCGGGGGGCCAGATACGCAGTATTTT.

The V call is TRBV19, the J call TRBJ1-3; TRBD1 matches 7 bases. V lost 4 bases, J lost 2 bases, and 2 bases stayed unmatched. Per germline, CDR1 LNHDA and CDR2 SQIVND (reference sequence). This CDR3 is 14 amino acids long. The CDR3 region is CASSKGTAGNTIYF. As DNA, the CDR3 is TGTGCCAGTAGTAAGGGGACAGCTGGAAACACCATATATTTT. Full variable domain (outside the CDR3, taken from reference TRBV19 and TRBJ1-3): DGGITQSPKYLFRKEGQNVTLSCEQNLNHDAMYWYRQDPGQGLRLIYYSQIVNDFQKGDIAEGYSVSREKKESFPLTVTSAQKNPTAFYLCASSKGTAGNTIYFGEGSWLTVV.

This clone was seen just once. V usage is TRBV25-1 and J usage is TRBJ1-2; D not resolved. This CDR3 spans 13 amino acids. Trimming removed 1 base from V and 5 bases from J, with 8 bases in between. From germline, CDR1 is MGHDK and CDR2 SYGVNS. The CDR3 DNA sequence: TGTGCCAGCAGTGAATCTTCTAGGTATGGCTACACCTTC. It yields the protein CASSESSRYGYTF.

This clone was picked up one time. CDR3: CASSFSGWRERNDYEQYF. The CDR3 DNA reads as TGTGCCAGCAGCTTTTCCGGTTGGAGGGAGAGGAATGACTACGAGCAGTACTTC. V is TRBV7-9 and J is TRBJ2-7; tentative D call: TRBD2 (6 bases). CDR3 size: 18 residues. V lost 3 bases and J 3 bases, leaving 24 bases between the germline ends. CDR1 and CDR2 (germline): SEHNR, FQNEAQ (reference sequence).

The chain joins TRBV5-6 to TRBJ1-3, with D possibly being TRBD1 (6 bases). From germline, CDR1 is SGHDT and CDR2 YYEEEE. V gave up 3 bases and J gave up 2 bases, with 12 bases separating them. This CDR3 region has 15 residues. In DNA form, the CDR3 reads TGTGCCAGCAGCTGGAGGGGGGGCCCTGGAAACACCATATATTTT. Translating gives CASSWRGGPGNTIYF.

CDR3 coding DNA: TGCGCCAGCAGCTTGGGACAGAGCGTATCCTACGAGCAGTACTTC. This gives the protein CASSLGQSVSYEQYF. The genes are TRBV5-1 and TRBJ2-7; a weak D match, TRBD1 (5 bases). The V and J ends lost 0 bases and 1 base respectively, with 11 bases between them. CDR3 length: 15 residues. The germline V gene encodes CDR1 SGHRS and CDR2 YFSETQ.

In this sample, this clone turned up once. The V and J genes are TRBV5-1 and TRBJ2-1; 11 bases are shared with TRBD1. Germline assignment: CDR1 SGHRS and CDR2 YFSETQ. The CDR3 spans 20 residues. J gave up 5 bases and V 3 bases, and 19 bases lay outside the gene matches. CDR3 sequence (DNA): TGCGCCAGCAGCTCAAAGAGAGCCGGGACAGGGGGTTCCCCTAACAATGAGCAGTTCTTC. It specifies CASSSKRAGTGGSPNNEQFF. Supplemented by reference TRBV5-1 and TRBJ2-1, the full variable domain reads KAGVTQTPRYLIKTRGQQVTLSCSPISGHRSVSWYQQTPGQGLQFLFEYFSETQRNKGNFPGRFSGRQFSNSRSEMNVSTLELGDSALYLCASSSKRAGTGGSPNNEQFFGPGTRLTVL.

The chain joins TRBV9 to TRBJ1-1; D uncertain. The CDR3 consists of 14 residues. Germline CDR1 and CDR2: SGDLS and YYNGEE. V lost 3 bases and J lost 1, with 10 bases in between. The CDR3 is CASSARSPNTEAFF. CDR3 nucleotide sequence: TGTGCCAGCAGCGCCAGATCGCCGAACACTGAAGCTTTCTTT.

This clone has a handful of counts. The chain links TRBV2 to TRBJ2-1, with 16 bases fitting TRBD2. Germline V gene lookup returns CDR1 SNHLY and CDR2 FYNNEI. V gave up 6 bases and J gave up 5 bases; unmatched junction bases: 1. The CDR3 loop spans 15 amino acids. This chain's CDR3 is CASRGLAGGHNEQFF. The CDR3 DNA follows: TGTGCCAGCAGGGGACTAGCGGGGGGGCACAATGAGCAGTTCTTC.

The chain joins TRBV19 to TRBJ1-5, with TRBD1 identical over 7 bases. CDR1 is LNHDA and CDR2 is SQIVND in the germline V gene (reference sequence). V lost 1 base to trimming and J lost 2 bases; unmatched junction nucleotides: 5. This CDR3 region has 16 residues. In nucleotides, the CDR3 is TGTGCCAGTAGTATAGGGTCGGGGACAGGCAATCAGCCCCAGCATTTT. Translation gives CASSIGSGTGNQPQHF.

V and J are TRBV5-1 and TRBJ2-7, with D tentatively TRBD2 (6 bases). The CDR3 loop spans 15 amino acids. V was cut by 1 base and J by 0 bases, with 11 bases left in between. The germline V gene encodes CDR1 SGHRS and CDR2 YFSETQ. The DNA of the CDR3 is TGCGCCAGCAGCTTGACGGCGGGGAGCTCCTACGAGCAGTACTTC. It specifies CASSLTAGSSYEQYF.

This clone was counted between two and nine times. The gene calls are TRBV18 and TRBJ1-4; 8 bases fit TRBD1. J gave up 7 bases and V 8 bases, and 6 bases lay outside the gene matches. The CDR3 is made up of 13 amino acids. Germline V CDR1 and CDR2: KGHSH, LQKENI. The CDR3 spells CASAGTGGEKLFF. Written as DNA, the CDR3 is TGTGCCAGCGCCGGTACAGGGGGTGAAAAACTGTTTTTT.

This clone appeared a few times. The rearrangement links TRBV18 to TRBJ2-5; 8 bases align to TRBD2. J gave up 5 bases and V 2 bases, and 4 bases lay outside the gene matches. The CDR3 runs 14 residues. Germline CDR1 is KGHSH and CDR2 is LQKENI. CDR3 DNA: TGTGCCAGCTCACCAAGAGGCGGGGGGGAGACCCAGTACTTC. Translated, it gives CASSPRGGGETQYF.

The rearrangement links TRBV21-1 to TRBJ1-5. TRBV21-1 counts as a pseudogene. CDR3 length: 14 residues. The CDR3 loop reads CASIAGEGDQPQHF. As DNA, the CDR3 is TGTGCCTCAATAGCCGGGGAGGGGGATCAGCCCCAGCATTTT.

CDR3: CASSYTYTRSGTEAFF. Written as DNA, the CDR3 is TGTGCCAGCAGTTACACATACACTCGGTCGGGCACTGAAGCTTTCTTT. This rearrangement joins TRBV6-5 to TRBJ1-1, with D uncertain. This CDR3 contains 16 residues. Germline V CDR1 and CDR2: MNHEY, SVGAGI. With 2 bases removed from V and 4 bases from J, the gap between germline ends came to 17 bases.